The 30 T cell receptor beta chains presented below share a single source sample, sequenced in a study of radiation and T cells in renal cell carcinoma. The time point was: blood 4 weeks post-SBRT, at nephrectomy. As for treatment: 15 Gy SBRT to primary tumor, nephrectomy 4 weeks later. Some clones are missing from TCRdb's copy, which holds only in-frame ones; the method was immunoSEQ multiplex PCR. The sample lists roughly 82,000 clones, roughly nine tenths occurring once. The sample consisted of blood, taken from a patient whose treatment included radiotherapy and nephrectomy. The receptor source for this set is a woman aged 70-85 years with renal cell carcinoma.

V and J are TRBV7-8 and TRBJ2-3; D is possibly TRBD2 (5 bases). The germline V gene encodes CDR1 SGHVS and CDR2 FQNEAQ. The CDR3 length is 16 residues. Trimming took off 1 base at V and 2 bases at J, with 13 bases between the two ends. The CDR3 loop is CASSLVRLYHTDTQYF. The DNA for the CDR3 is TGTGCCAGCAGCTTAGTCCGACTATACCACACAGATACGCAGTATTTT.

The V gene is TRBV10-3, the J gene TRBJ2-3; D might be TRBD1 (5 bases). The CDR3 has 14 residues. The germline V gene encodes CDR1 ENHRY and CDR2 SYGVKD. With 6 bases removed from V and 2 bases from J, the gap between germline ends came to 12 bases. The DNA of the CDR3 is TGTGCCATCAGCCAAGGGGCGGACACAGATACGCAGTATTTT. Its translation is CAISQGADTDTQYF.

The chain carries TRBV12-2 and TRBJ1-1; the table gives TRBD1 as D, unverified against the DNA. TRBV12-2 is a listed pseudogene. There are 18 residues in the CDR3. The DNA of the CDR3 is TGTGCAAGTCGCTTAGCTCTTACCCCAACGGACAGGAACACTGAAGCTTTCTTT. It encodes CASRLALTPTDRNTEAFF.

The chain is built from TRBV7-2 and TRBJ1-1; D is possibly TRBD1 (6 bases). CDR3 size: 16 residues. Germline assignment: CDR1 SGHTA and CDR2 FQGNSA. Trimming shortened V by 6 bases and J by 5 bases, and 22 bases separated the two germline ends. CDR3 loop: CASRLSPGAVRTEAFF. Here the CDR3 DNA reads TGTGCCAGCAGATTATCCCCAGGGGCAGTACGGACTGAAGCTTTCTTT.

The chain is built from TRBV25-1 and TRBJ2-3; weak D call: TRBD2 (5 bases). V was trimmed by 6 bases and J by 2 bases, leaving 18 bases between them. The CDR3 length is 16 residues. Germline loops: CDR1 MGHDK, CDR2 SYGVNS. The CDR3 loop reads CASRPHGAGPTDTQYF. CDR3 nucleotide sequence: TGTGCCAGCAGACCTCATGGTGCGGGCCCCACAGATACGCAGTATTTT. Supplemented by reference TRBV25-1 and TRBJ2-3, the full variable domain reads EADIYQTPRYLVIGTGKKITLECSQTMGHDKMYWYQQDPGMELHLIHYSYGVNSTEKGDLSSESTVSRIRTEHFPLTLESARPSHTSQYLCASRPHGAGPTDTQYFGPGTRLTVL.

The V call is TRBV4-3, the J call TRBJ1-2; perhaps TRBD1 as D (5 bases). The CDR3 has 15 amino acids. Germline V gene data show CDR1 as LGHNA and CDR2 as YSLEER. V was pared by 0 bases and J by 5 bases, with 13 bases between. The CDR3 region is CASSQEGAGRYGYTF. Here the CDR3 DNA reads TGCGCCAGCAGCCAAGAAGGGGCAGGGCGTTATGGCTACACCTTC.

The rearrangement joins TRBV11-2 to TRBJ2-3; D remains unclear. The CDR3 spans 14 residues. Germline V lookup: CDR1 SGHAT, CDR2 FQNNGV. V shed 7 bases and J shed 5 bases, with 16 bases lying between them. Here the CDR3 reads CASTLWWAEDTQYF. CDR3 nucleotides: TGTGCCAGCACCCTCTGGTGGGCTGAAGATACGCAGTATTTT.

This chain connects TRBV7-2 to TRBJ2-3; a weak D match, TRBD2 (7 bases). Germline V lookup: CDR1 SGHTA, CDR2 FQGNSA. Between the trimmed V and J ends, which lost 4 bases and 15 bases, there was a span of 17 bases. The CDR3 runs to 12 residues. The CDR3 nucleotides read TGTGCCAGCAGCTCGAAGCGCGGGGGCGGTTATTTT. Encoded protein: CASSSKRGGGYF.

The J gene is TRBJ1-1, the V gene TRBV19; 7 bases match TRBD1. Germline CDR1 LNHDA, CDR2 SQIVND (reference sequence). This CDR3 has 14 amino acids. The trim removed 1 base at V and 6 bases at J, leaving 5 bases unmatched. The CDR3 sequence is CASSIARQGAEAFF. In DNA form, the CDR3 reads TGTGCCAGTAGTATAGCAAGACAGGGCGCTGAAGCTTTCTTT.

This chain links TRBV6-5 with TRBJ1-2; D is uncertain. The CDR3 runs 14 residues. The germline V gene has CDR1 MNHEY and CDR2 SVGAGI. V was trimmed by 7 bases and J by 0 bases, leaving 12 bases between them. CDR3 nucleotides: TGTGCCAGCACCCTCGGGGTGCCTAACTATGGCTACACCTTC. This translates into CASTLGVPNYGYTF.

This chain connects TRBV7-2 to TRBJ1-5; 8 bases are a match to TRBD1. The CDR3 sequence is 17 residues long. The germline gives CDR1 SGHTA, CDR2 FQGNSA. V lost 2 bases to trimming and J lost 2 bases; unmatched junction nucleotides: 8. CDR3 region: CASSLSAGGIGNQPQHF. CDR3 coding DNA: TGTGCCAGCAGCTTAAGCGCAGGGGGCATTGGCAATCAGCCCCAGCATTTT.

This sequence joins TRBV19 and TRBJ1-2; 8 bases are a match to TRBD1. Germline loops: CDR1 LNHDA, CDR2 SQIVND (reference sequence). V trimming: 5 bases; J trimming: 8 bases; junction bases outside the gene matches: 10. The CDR3 is 14 amino acids. CDR3 DNA: TGTGCCAGTAGTCCACTATCGGGACAGGCCGGCTACACCTTC. As protein: CASSPLSGQAGYTF.

This CDR3 reads CSVSSGIGEQFF. The DNA of the CDR3 is TGCAGCGTTTCTAGCGGCATTGGGGAGCAGTTCTTC. The gene calls are TRBV29-1 and TRBJ2-1; 7 positions match TRBD2. The germline V gene has CDR1 SQVTM and CDR2 ANQGSEA. V lost 5 bases to trimming and J lost 10 bases; unmatched junction nucleotides: 8. The length of the CDR3 is 12 residues.

This chain connects TRBV10-3 to TRBJ2-7; TRBD1 matches 7 bases. The V gene's germline CDR1 is ENHRY and CDR2 SYGVKD. The CDR3 covers 14 residues. J was trimmed by 0 bases and V by 8 bases; bases with no gene match: 7. The CDR3 is CAIASWDSSYEQYF. In nucleotides, the CDR3 is TGTGCCATCGCCTCGTGGGACAGCTCCTACGAGCAGTACTTC.

The CDR3 DNA is TGTGCCAGCAGGGAGGGCGGGCGGCTGAACACTGAAGCTTTCTTT. It yields the protein CASREGGRLNTEAFF. This chain connects TRBV28 to TRBJ1-1; D gene uncertain. CDR1 MDHEN and CDR2 SYDVKM come from the germline V gene. The CDR3 contains 15 residues. V lost 6 bases and J lost 0, with 14 bases in between.

V gene TRBV4-1 combines with J gene TRBJ2-6; D might be TRBD1 or TRBD2, each matching 6 bases. This CDR3 contains 15 residues. Germline loops: CDR1 MGHRA, CDR2 YSYEKL. With 1 base removed from V and 4 bases from J, the gap between germline ends came to 8 bases. This CDR3 reads CASSQGGAGANVLTF. The DNA for the CDR3 is TGCGCCAGCAGCCAAGGGGGGGCCGGGGCCAACGTCCTGACTTTC.

V and J are TRBV28 and TRBJ2-7; D is possibly TRBD1 (6 bases). Trimming pared 6 bases from V and 1 base from J, leaving 13 bases between. This CDR3 region has 14 residues. Germline assignment: CDR1 MDHEN and CDR2 SYDVKM. CDR3 bases: TGTGCCAGCAGCCTCGACAGGCTGTCCTACGAGCAGTACTTC. It encodes CASSLDRLSYEQYF.

The genes are TRBV6-1 and TRBJ2-2; possibly TRBD1 for D (6 bases). Looked up from germline, CDR1 is MNHNS and CDR2 is SASEGT. This CDR3 contains 16 residues. The V end lost 2 bases, the J end lost 6 bases, and 16 bases lay between the germline ends. In nucleotides, the CDR3 is TGTGCCAGCAGTGAAAGATTGCAGGGGACGGCCGGGGAGCTGTTTTTT. Residues: CASSERLQGTAGELFF.

CDR3 nucleotides: TGTGCCAGCAGTTTGCAGTACGAGCAGTACTTC. Encoded protein: CASSLQYEQYF. This chain connects TRBV28 to TRBJ2-7; D not resolved. Germline assignment: CDR1 MDHEN and CDR2 SYDVKM. Trimming took 3 bases from V and 4 from J, leaving 4 bases between them. CDR3 length: 11 residues.

V usage is TRBV23-1 and J usage is TRBJ1-1; D perhaps matches TRBD1 (6 bases). TRBV23-1 is treated as an ORF (open reading frame) with a function not yet certain. Trimming took off 3 bases at V and 6 bases at J, with 11 bases between the two ends. This CDR3 spans 13 amino acids. The CDR3 loop reads CASSHNDRPEAFF. The CDR3 region has the DNA TGCGCCAGCAGTCACAACGACAGGCCTGAAGCTTTCTTT.

This sequence joins TRBV7-9 and TRBJ1-1, with D uncertain. V lost 4 bases to trimming and J lost 2 bases, with 14 bases between them. This CDR3 is built from 15 residues. From germline, CDR1 is SEHNR and CDR2 FQNEAQ (reference sequence). The CDR3 sequence is CASSSFLVENTEAFF. CDR3 bases: TGTGCCAGCAGCTCCTTTTTGGTGGAAAACACTGAAGCTTTCTTT.

This clone was recorded once. The V call is TRBV4-2, the J call TRBJ2-2; no definite D call. The V gene lost 0 bases and the J gene lost 3 bases, with 11 bases spanning the gap. CDR3 length equals 16 residues. From germline, CDR1 is LGHNA and CDR2 YNFKEQ. CDR3 in DNA: TGTGCCAGCAGCCAAGATTCAATGAAGTACACCGGGGAGCTGTTTTTT. Amino acid sequence: CASSQDSMKYTGELFF.

Remarks on this clone: Other DNA sequences in this specimen translate into the identical CDR3. This sequence joins TRBV6-6 and TRBJ1-5, with TRBD1 as a possible D gene (5 bases). Germline V gives CDR1 MNHNY, CDR2 SVGAGI (reference sequence). The CDR3 runs to 14 residues. V shed 5 bases and J shed 4 bases, with 12 bases lying between them. The CDR3 protein is CASSGGRSNQPQHF. CDR3 bases: TGTGCCAGCAGTGGGGGACGCTCGAATCAGCCCCAGCATTTT.

The rearrangement links TRBV5-8 to TRBJ1-5; the match to TRBD1 covers 9 bases. The germline gives CDR1 SGHTS, CDR2 YDEGEE. This CDR3 has 16 residues. V dropped 4 bases and J dropped 6; count of bases not matched to a gene: 11. CDR3: CASSIRPGQGAQPQHF. CDR3 bases: TGTGCCAGCAGCATACGACCGGGACAGGGCGCTCAGCCCCAGCATTTT.

V gene TRBV27 combines with J gene TRBJ2-2, with 8 nucleotides matching TRBD2. Germline CDR1 and CDR2: MNHEY and SMNVEV (reference sequence). The CDR3 is made up of 17 amino acids. Germline trimming cut 3 bases from V and 3 bases from J; bases unmatched to any gene: 9. CDR3 sequence: CASSFSSGGADTGELFF. The CDR3 DNA reads TGTGCCAGCAGTTTCTCAAGCGGGGGAGCAGACACCGGGGAGCTGTTTTTT.

The V gene is TRBV19, the J gene TRBJ1-5; D is unclear. The CDR3 contains 15 residues. Trimming took off 2 bases at V and 5 bases at J, with 13 bases between the two ends. From germline, CDR1 is LNHDA and CDR2 SQIVND (reference sequence). The CDR3 nucleotides are TGTGCCAGTAGTATAAAGGGAGCGGGAGATCAGCCCCAGCATTTT. Its protein is CASSIKGAGDQPQHF.

The sample holds a few counts of this clone. The V gene is TRBV5-4, the J gene TRBJ1-1; D is undetermined. The germline V gene encodes CDR1 SGHNT and CDR2 YYREEE (reference sequence). The CDR3 spans 14 residues. The V end lost 2 bases, the J end lost 6 bases, and 14 bases lay between the germline ends. The CDR3 DNA is TGTGCCAGCAGCTTTATTGGAGGCGGGTCTGAAGCTTTCTTT. Its protein product is CASSFIGGGSEAFF.

V is TRBV5-1 and J is TRBJ1-1, with D tentatively TRBD1 (6 bases). The length of the CDR3 is 15 residues. V gave up 0 bases and J gave up 1 base, with 10 bases separating them. Germline lookup yields CDR1 SGHRS and CDR2 YFSETQ. The CDR3 loop is CASSLVGASNTEAFF. CDR3 DNA sequence: TGCGCCAGCAGCTTGGTGGGGGCTTCGAACACTGAAGCTTTCTTT.

The rearrangement links TRBV27 to TRBJ2-7; the D gene could be TRBD1 or TRBD2 (5 bases each). Germline-derived CDR1 and CDR2 are MNHEY and SMNVEV (reference sequence). Between the trimmed V and J ends, which lost 5 bases and 3 bases, there was a span of 11 bases. This CDR3 comprises 13 residues. Written as DNA, the CDR3 is TGTGCCAGCAGTAGGGACGAGCACTACGAGCAGTACTTC. It translates to CASSRDEHYEQYF.

The chain uses TRBV6-4 and TRBJ2-3, with 9 bases aligning to TRBD2. The CDR3 totals 14 residues. CDR1 and CDR2 (germline): MRHNA, SNTAGT. The V and J ends lost 7 bases and 9 bases, in that order; junction bases with no gene match: 11. For the CDR3, the DNA is TGTGCCAGCACAAGCGGGGGGCCCTCCCAAACGCAGTATTTT. Translated, it gives CASTSGGPSQTQYF.